This T cell receptor (beta chain) is drawn from a study of blood T cell repertoires in COVID-19. The wider study: PBMCs, B-cell-depleted T cells, or T cells provided the cDNA or gDNA that made up the material.

Generated by immunoSEQ multiplex PCR, the TCRdb table keeps only in-frame clones and is missing some. The repertoire includes around 340,000 clones, just over 85% of them detected once, and approximately 4.6% sits in the top ten. Participants were placed into cohorts based on the clinical history they reported. The germline V gene encodes CDR1 MNHEY and CDR2 SVGAGI. The CDR3 numbers 16 amino acids, ends counted. With respect to this clone: Because the CDR3's place on the DNA is in doubt, the DNA is left out and the CDR3 is given as listed by TCRdb.

The sequenced sample was PBMCs or T cells enriched from blood (not recorded which). The chain is built from TRBV6-5 and TRBJ1-5; TRBD1 was called by the table and not checked on the DNA. This receptor was taken from a woman aged 40 to 55 with acute COVID-19. CDR3 sequence: CASSSSTGGVGQPQHF.